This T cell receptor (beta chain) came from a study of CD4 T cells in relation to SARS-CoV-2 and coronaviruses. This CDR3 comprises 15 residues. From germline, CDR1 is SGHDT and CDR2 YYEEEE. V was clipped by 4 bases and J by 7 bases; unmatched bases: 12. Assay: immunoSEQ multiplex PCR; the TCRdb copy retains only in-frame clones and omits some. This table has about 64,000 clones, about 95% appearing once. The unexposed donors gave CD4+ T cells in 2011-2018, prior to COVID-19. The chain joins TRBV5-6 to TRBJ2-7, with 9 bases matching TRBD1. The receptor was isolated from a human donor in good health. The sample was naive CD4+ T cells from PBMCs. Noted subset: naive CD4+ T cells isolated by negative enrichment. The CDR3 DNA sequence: TGTGCCAGCAGCCCGGCCGGGACAGGGAGGTGGGAGCAGTACTTC. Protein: CASSPAGTGRWEQYF.